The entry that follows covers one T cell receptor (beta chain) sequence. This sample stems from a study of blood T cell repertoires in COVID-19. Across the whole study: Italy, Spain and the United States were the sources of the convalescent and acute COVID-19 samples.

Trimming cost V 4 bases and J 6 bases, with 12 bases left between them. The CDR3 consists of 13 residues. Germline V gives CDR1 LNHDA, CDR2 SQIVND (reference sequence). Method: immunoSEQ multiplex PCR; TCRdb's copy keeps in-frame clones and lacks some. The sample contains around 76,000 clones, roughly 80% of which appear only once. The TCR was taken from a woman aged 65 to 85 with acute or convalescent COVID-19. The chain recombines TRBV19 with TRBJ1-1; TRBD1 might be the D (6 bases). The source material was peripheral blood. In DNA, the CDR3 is TGTGCCAGTAGTACCGTCGAGGGGGCTGAAGCTTTCTTT. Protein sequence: CASSTVEGAEAFF.